These T cell receptor beta chains were read from a single sample in a study of CD8+ T cells in alopecia areata. The method was immunoSEQ multiplex PCR; TCRdb's version includes in-frame clones alone and lacks a portion of them. The sample shows some 180,000 clones, about 51% of them seen only once. The specimen comprised CD8+ T cells sorted from blood, sampled at week 52, from a patient treated with tofacitinib. The receptors here all came from a human donor with alopecia areata. Both conserved end residues are part of each CDR3. D genes are given only for firm matches. Clone size is not always given. Where it is, it says once, few, many or a class for expanded clones.

D	V	size	J	CDR3	DNA
NA	TRBV5-6	NA	TRBJ2-5	CASSYLTGLETQYF	TGTGCCAGCAGCTACCTAACAGGTTTAGAGACCCAGTACTTC
NA	TRBV13	NA	TRBJ2-7	CASHTRGGGYEQYF	TGTGCCAGCCACACCAGGGGGGGTGGCTACGAGCAGTACTTC
NA	TRBV30	NA	TRBJ2-6	CAWSPHSGANVLTF	TGTGCCTGGAGTCCACACTCTGGGGCCAACGTCCTGACTTTC
TRBD2	TRBV7-2	NA	TRBJ2-1	CASRLAWDEQFF	TGTGCCAGCAGACTAGCGTGGGATGAGCAGTTCTTC
NA	TRBV30	NA	TRBJ2-7	CAWSVGTGAEF	NA
NA	TRBV30	few	TRBJ1-6	CAWSRNSPLHF	TGTGCCTGGAGTAGAAATTCACCCCTCCACTTT
NA	TRBV5-6	NA	TRBJ2-1	CASSFGQDPDEQFF	TGTGCCAGCAGCTTCGGGCAGGATCCCGATGAGCAGTTCTTC
NA	TRBV30	NA	TRBJ1-5	CAWSVFGGYNQPQHF	TGTGCCTGGAGTGTTTTCGGGGGTTACAATCAGCCCCAGCATTTT
NA	TRBV30	NA	TRBJ1-6	CAWSVSGDIGSPLHF	TGTGCCTGGAGTGTGAGTGGTGACATAGGTTCACCCCTCCACTTT
NA	TRBV27	NA	TRBJ1-4	CASGPGRWGEKLFF	TGTGCCAGCGGACCAGGGAGGTGGGGTGAAAAACTGTTTTTT
NA	TRBV29-1	NA	TRBJ2-7	CSVSTGLSSYEQYF	TGCAGCGTCTCGACAGGACTAAGCTCCTACGAGCAGTACTTC
NA	TRBV7-2	NA	TRBJ1-2	CASSLASGYGYTF	TGTGCCAGCAGCTTAGCCTCGGGCTATGGCTACACCTTC
NA	TRBV29-1	NA	TRBJ1-2	CSVEGVQEINYGYTF	TGCAGCGTTGAAGGCGTACAGGAAATTAACTATGGCTACACCTTC
TRBD1	TRBV11-2	NA	TRBJ1-1	CASIQGEGNAFF	TGTGCCAGCATTCAGGGGGAAGGTAATGCTTTCTTT
NA	TRBV5-6	few	TRBJ1-2	CASSFTNYNYGYTF	TGTGCCAGCAGCTTCACGAATTATAACTATGGCTACACCTTC
TRBD1	TRBV7-9	few	TRBJ2-1	CASSQPLRDRVSREQFF	TGTGCCAGCAGCCAACCCCTTAGGGACAGGGTCTCACGTGAGCAGTTCTTC
NA	TRBV9	NA	TRBJ1-2	CASSANVGEADYGYTF	TGTGCCAGCAGCGCTAATGTGGGGGAGGCAGACTATGGCTACACCTTC
NA	TRBV4-2	NA	TRBJ2-7	CASSQAGIGSYEQYF	TGTGCCAGCAGCCAAGCCGGGATTGGCTCCTACGAGCAGTACTTC
NA	TRBV30	NA	TRBJ2-3	CAWVLLQGTDTQYF	TGTGCCTGGGTCCTACTTCAGGGGACAGATACGCAGTATTTT
NA	TRBV4-1	NA	TRBJ1-1	CASSQDRSNTEAFF	TGCGCCAGCAGCCAAGATCGATCAAACACTGAAGCTTTCTTT
TRBD2	TRBV4-3	NA	TRBJ2-5	CASSQALAGEQETQYF	TGCGCCAGCAGCCAAGCGCTAGCGGGGGAGCAAGAGACCCAGTACTTC
TRBD2	TRBV7-2	NA	TRBJ2-7	CASSTGLAGEYEQYF	TGTGCCAGCAGCACCGGACTAGCGGGGGAATACGAGCAGTACTTC
TRBD1	TRBV13	NA	TRBJ1-6	CASSTGQGNSPLHF	TGTGCCAGCAGCACGGGACAGGGGAATTCACCCCTCCACTTT
NA	TRBV30	NA	TRBJ1-4	CAWSEGGWDEKLFF	TGTGCCTGGAGTGAGGGGGGCTGGGATGAAAAACTGTTTTTT
TRBD2	TRBV7-2	few	TRBJ2-3	CASSSRRGGRPDTQYF	TGTGCCAGCAGCTCAAGGCGGGGGGGCCGGCCAGATACGCAGTATTTT
TRBD2	TRBV2	NA	TRBJ2-3	CASSDSGLAPDTQYF	TGTGCCAGCAGTGATTCAGGACTAGCGCCAGATACGCAGTATTTT
NA	TRBV7-9	NA	TRBJ1-1	CASSSGMSGTEAFF	TGTGCCAGCAGCTCAGGTATGTCTGGGACTGAAGCTTTCTTT
NA	TRBV30	NA	TRBJ1-6	CAWNPAGGPLHF	TGTGCCTGGAACCCTGCGGGCGGCCCCCTCCACTTT
NA	TRBV30	few	TRBJ1-5	CAWSTQQNQPQHF	TGTGCCTGGAGTACACAGCAAAATCAGCCCCAGCATTTT
TRBD1	TRBV29-1	NA	TRBJ1-4	CSGGGQPNEKLFF	TGCAGCGGGGGGGGACAGCCTAATGAAAAACTGTTTTTT
NA	TRBV2	NA	TRBJ1-2	CARARARTVLGYTF	TGTGCCAGAGCTCGGGCCAGGACCGTGTTGGGCTACACCTTC
NA	TRBV6-5	NA	TRBJ2-7	CASSYSAGTYEQYF	TGTGCCAGCAGTTACTCCGCGGGAACCTACGAGCAGTACTTC
NA	TRBV30	NA	TRBJ2-7	CAWSYGDYEQYF	TGTGCCTGGAGTTACGGTGATTACGAGCAGTACTTC
TRBD2	TRBV4-3	NA	TRBJ2-1	CASSPSSGGAYNEQFF	TGCGCCAGCAGCCCTTCTAGCGGGGGGGCATACAATGAGCAGTTCTTC
NA	TRBV30	NA	TRBJ1-5	CAWRDDTANQPQHF	TGTGCCTGGAGGGATGACACGGCCAATCAGCCCCAGCATTTT
NA	TRBV5-1	few	TRBJ1-5	CASSSEGQQPQHF	TGCGCCAGCAGCTCGGAAGGCCAGCAGCCCCAGCATTTT
NA	TRBV5-1	NA	TRBJ2-1	CASSYRSGSAANEQFF	TGCGCCAGCAGCTACCGGTCTGGTTCCGCAGCCAATGAGCAGTTCTTC
NA	TRBV9	NA	TRBJ1-1	CASSPPGNTEAFF	TGTGCCAGCAGCCCGCCCGGGAACACTGAAGCTTTCTTT
TRBD1	TRBV27	NA	TRBJ1-6	CASSWTGGDSPLHF	TGTGCCAGCAGTTGGACAGGGGGGGATTCACCCCTCCACTTT
TRBD1	TRBV29-1	NA	TRBJ2-7	CSVVAKGGLTYEQYF	TGCAGCGTTGTTGCTAAAGGGGGCCTCACCTACGAGCAGTACTTC
TRBD1	TRBV29-1	NA	TRBJ2-5	CSGGQGAIQETQYF	TGCAGCGGGGGACAGGGGGCGATTCAAGAGACCCAGTACTTC
NA	TRBV7-9	NA	TRBJ1-1	CASSSSGIEAFF	TGTGCCAGCAGCTCATCCGGGATCGAAGCTTTCTTT
NA	TRBV27	few	TRBJ1-1	CASSFTGVNTEAFF	TGTGCCAGCAGTTTCACCGGAGTCAACACTGAAGCTTTCTTT
NA	TRBV5-6	few	TRBJ2-5	CASSPAAQETQYF	TGTGCCAGCAGCCCTGCGGCGCAAGAGACCCAGTACTTC
TRBD1	TRBV11-2	NA	TRBJ2-7	CASSSGRDRVNYEQYF	TGTGCCAGCAGCTCGGGGAGAGACAGGGTAAACTACGAGCAGTACTTC
TRBD1	TRBV27	once	TRBJ2-7	CASRPGQSSYEQYF	TGTGCCAGCAGGCCGGGACAGAGCTCCTACGAGCAGTACTTC